What follows describes a single T cell receptor (beta chain). Its antigen is undetermined. The data originate from a study of OX40 agonist ivuxolimab in advanced cancers. Background on the study: The drug used for patients, ivuxolimab, was an agonistic anti-OX40 (CD134) antibody. Whole-study results and caveats: Among patients with partial responses at 0.1-3.0 mg/kg, clonal expansion was among the lowest.

Data came from immunoSEQ multiplex PCR; TCRdb stores just in-frame clones and leaves some out. Of approximately 82,000 clones listed, around 88% are singletons. Individuals having autoimmune disease history or systemic immunosuppression were not enrolled. The investigators sampled blood at baseline, at cycle 4 day 1, and at cycle 7 day 1. The sequenced sample was CD4+ or CD8+ T cells sorted from blood, obtained in a trial of the OX40 agonist ivuxolimab. This sequence originates from an adult with an advanced solid tumor such as melanoma, head and neck, liver or kidney cancer.

The CDR3 loop is CASIRDRGLYNSPLHF. In nucleotides, the CDR3 is TGTGCCAGCATTCGGGACAGAGGTCTCTATAATTCACCCCTCCACTTT. The rearrangement joins TRBV2 to TRBJ1-6, with 7 bases that match TRBD1. Germline V lookup: CDR1 SNHLY, CDR2 FYNNEI. The CDR3 is 16 residues long. The ends lost 7 bases at V and 3 bases at J; junction bases unmatched: 9.